The 8 T cell receptor beta chains reported below all come from one sample, sequenced in a study of shared clonotypes between healthy human individuals. Produced via immunoSEQ multiplex PCR; TCRdb's table is partial and in-frame only. This table has millions of clones, 90% to 95% appearing once. Sequencing was carried out using naive CD4+ T cells from PBMCs. The subset denotes: CD45RA+ positively selected. Receptor source: a man between 18 and 29 years old in good health. Some clones in this sample may be carry-over from other donors' samples.

The chain is built from TRBV5-1 and TRBJ2-5, with 14 bases lining up with TRBD2. This CDR3 spans 18 amino acids. Germline V lookup: CDR1 SGHRS, CDR2 YFSETQ. V lost 4 bases, J lost 4 bases, and 12 bases stayed unmatched. CDR3 sequence (DNA): TGCGCCAGCAGCCAGGGACTAGCGGGAGAGGGTTGGTTAGAGACCCAGTACTTC. As protein: CASSQGLAGEGWLETQYF.

This chain links TRBV6-6 with TRBJ1-2, with 8 bases lining up with TRBD1. Trimming cost V 6 bases and J 4 bases; bases outside gene matches: 10. CDR1 and CDR2 (germline): MNHNY, SVGAGI (reference sequence). The CDR3 is 15 amino acids. The CDR3 coding sequence is TGTGCCAGCAGCCCCGACGGACAGGGCTTCTATGGCTACACCTTC. This codes for CASSPDGQGFYGYTF.

The chain employs TRBV5-1 and TRBJ1-4, with TRBD1 identical over 7 bases. The length of the CDR3 is 15 residues. Trimming removed 0 bases from V and 5 bases from J; junction bases left unmatched: 4. Germline assignment: CDR1 SGHRS and CDR2 YFSETQ. The CDR3 sequence: CASSLDPGQNEKLFF. In DNA, the CDR3 is TGCGCCAGCAGCTTGGACCCGGGACAGAATGAAAAACTGTTTTTT.

The chain uses TRBV30 and TRBJ2-7, with a weak D call TRBD2 (6 bases). V shed 4 bases and J shed 2 bases, with 12 bases lying between them. In germline, CDR1 is GTSNPN, CDR2 SVGIG (reference sequence). The CDR3 runs 13 residues. The CDR3 loop is CAWTPGGTYEQYF. The CDR3 coding sequence is TGTGCCTGGACCCCGGGCGGGACCTACGAGCAGTACTTC.

The chain uses TRBV6-6 and TRBJ2-1, with D tentatively TRBD2 (5 bases). The V gene's germline CDR1 is MNHNY and CDR2 SVGAGI (reference sequence). Trimming stripped 0 bases from V and 7 bases from J, with 10 bases between. This CDR3 is built from 14 residues. CDR3 loop: CASSYSASPNEQFF. CDR3 bases: TGTGCCAGCAGTTACTCGGCTAGCCCAAATGAGCAGTTCTTC.

J is TRBJ1-5 and V is TRBV6-5; unclear D gene. CDR1 and CDR2 (germline): MNHEY, SVGAGI. The CDR3 spans 14 residues. Between the trimmed V and J ends, which lost 6 bases and 4 bases, there was a span of 13 bases. CDR3: CASRSGRLNQPQHF. For the CDR3, the DNA is TGTGCCAGCAGATCCGGACGGCTAAATCAGCCCCAGCATTTT.

Comments on this clone: Other DNA sequences in the same sample also yield this CDR3. V is TRBV28 and J is TRBJ1-1; tentatively, D is TRBD1 (6 bases). V was trimmed by 6 bases and J by 5 bases, leaving 10 bases between them. Germline lookup yields CDR1 MDHEN and CDR2 SYDVKM. The CDR3 totals 12 residues. The CDR3 region is CASSPQGTEAFF. For the CDR3, the DNA is TGTGCCAGCAGCCCGCAGGGGACTGAAGCTTTCTTT.

This rearrangement joins TRBV10-1 to TRBJ2-3, with 9 bases identical to TRBD2. CDR1 is WNHNN, CDR2 SYGVQD, per germline (reference sequence). CDR3 length: 14 residues. V was pared by 6 bases and J by 14 bases, with 15 bases of the junction left unmatched. The CDR3 sequence: CASRDTTTGTSLYF. DNA for the CDR3: TGCGCCAGCAGGGACACTACCACCGGGACTAGCCTGTATTTT.